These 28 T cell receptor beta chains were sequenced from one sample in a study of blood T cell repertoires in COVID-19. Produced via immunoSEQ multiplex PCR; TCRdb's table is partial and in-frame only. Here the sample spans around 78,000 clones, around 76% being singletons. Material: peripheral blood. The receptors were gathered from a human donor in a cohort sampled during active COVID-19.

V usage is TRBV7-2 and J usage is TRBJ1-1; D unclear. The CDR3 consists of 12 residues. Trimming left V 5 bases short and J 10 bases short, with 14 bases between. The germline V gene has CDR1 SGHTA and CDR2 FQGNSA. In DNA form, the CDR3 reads TGTGCCAGCAGCCGCGGCCGGGCGGGAGCTTTCTTT. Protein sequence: CASSRGRAGAFF.

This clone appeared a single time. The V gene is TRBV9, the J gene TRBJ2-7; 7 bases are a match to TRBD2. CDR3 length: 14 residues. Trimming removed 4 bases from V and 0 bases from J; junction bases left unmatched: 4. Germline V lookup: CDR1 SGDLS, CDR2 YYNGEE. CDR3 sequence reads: CASSLGTTSYEQYF. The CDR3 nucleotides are TGTGCCAGCAGCCTAGGGACTACCTCCTACGAGCAGTACTTC.

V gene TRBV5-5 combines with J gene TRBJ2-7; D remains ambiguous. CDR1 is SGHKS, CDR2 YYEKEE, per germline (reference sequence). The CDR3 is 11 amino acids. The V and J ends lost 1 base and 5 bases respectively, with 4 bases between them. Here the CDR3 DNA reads TGTGCCAGCAGCTTGACGGACGAGCAGTACTTC. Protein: CASSLTDEQYF.

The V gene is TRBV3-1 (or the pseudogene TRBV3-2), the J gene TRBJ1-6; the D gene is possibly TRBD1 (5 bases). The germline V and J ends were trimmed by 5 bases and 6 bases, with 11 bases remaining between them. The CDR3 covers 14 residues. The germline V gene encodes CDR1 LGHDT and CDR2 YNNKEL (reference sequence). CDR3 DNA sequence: TGTGCCAGCAGCGCTGACAGAGCTAATTCACCCCTCCACTTT. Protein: CASSADRANSPLHF.

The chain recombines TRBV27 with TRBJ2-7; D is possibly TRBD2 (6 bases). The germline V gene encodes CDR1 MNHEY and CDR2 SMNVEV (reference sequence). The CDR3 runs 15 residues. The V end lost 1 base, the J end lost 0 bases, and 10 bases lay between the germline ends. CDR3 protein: CASSLLGGTSYEQYF. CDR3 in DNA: TGTGCCAGCAGTTTATTGGGGGGTACCTCCTACGAGCAGTACTTC.

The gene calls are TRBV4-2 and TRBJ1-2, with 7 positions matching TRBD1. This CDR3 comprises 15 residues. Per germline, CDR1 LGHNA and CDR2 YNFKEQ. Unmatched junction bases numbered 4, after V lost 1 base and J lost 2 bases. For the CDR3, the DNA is TGTGCCAGCAGCCAAGGACAGGGAATAAACTATGGCTACACCTTC. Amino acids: CASSQGQGINYGYTF.

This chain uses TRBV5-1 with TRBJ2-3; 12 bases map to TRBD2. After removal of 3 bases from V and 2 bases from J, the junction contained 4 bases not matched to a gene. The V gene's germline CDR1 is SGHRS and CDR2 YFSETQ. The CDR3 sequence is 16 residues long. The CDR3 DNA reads TGCGCCAGCAGCTCCCTAGCGGGGGGGTCCACAGATACGCAGTATTTT. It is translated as CASSSLAGGSTDTQYF.

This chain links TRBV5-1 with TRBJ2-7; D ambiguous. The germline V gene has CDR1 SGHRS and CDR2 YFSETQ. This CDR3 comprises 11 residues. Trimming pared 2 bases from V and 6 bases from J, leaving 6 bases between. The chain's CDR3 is CASSLTGEQYF. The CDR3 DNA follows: TGCGCCAGCAGCTTAACGGGCGAGCAGTACTTC.

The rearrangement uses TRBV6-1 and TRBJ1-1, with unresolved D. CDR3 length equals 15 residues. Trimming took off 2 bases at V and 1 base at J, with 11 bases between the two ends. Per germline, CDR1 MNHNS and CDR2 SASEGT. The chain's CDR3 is CASSEYGQRNTEAFF. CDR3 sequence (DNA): TGTGCCAGCAGTGAATATGGGCAGAGGAACACTGAAGCTTTCTTT.

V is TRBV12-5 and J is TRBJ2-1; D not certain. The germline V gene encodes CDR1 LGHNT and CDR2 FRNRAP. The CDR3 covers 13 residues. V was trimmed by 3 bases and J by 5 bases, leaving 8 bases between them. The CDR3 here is CASGLRADNEQFF. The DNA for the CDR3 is TGTGCTAGTGGTTTAAGAGCCGACAATGAGCAGTTCTTC.

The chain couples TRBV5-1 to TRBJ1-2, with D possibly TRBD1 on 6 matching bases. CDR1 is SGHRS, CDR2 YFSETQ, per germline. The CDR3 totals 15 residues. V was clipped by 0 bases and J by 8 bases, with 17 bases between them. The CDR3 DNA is TGCGCCAGCAGCTTGGTCTCGGGGGGCGCCGAAGGCTACACCTTC. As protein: CASSLVSGGAEGYTF.

The DNA for the CDR3 is TGTGCCAGTAGTATAGCCAGGGGACAGGGCAAAAACATTCAGTACTTC. Protein product: CASSIARGQGKNIQYF. This chain links TRBV19 with TRBJ2-4, with 9 bases lining up with TRBD1. The CDR3 is 16 amino acids. CDR1 and CDR2 from the germline V gene are LNHDA and SQIVND (reference sequence). The V gene end was trimmed by 1 base and the J gene end by 3 bases; junction bases not matched to a gene: 4.

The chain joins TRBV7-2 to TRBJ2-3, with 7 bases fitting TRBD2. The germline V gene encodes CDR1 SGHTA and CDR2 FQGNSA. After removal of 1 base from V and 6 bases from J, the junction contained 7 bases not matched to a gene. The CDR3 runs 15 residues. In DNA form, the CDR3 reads TGTGCCAGCAGCTTAGGGACTAGTAATTTCGATACGCAGTATTTT. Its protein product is CASSLGTSNFDTQYF.

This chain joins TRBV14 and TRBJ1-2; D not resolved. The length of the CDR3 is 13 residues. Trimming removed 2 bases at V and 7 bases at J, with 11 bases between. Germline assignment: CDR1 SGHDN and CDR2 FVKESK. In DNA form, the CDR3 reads TGTGCCAGCAGCCAATGGCAGTCTGGTGGCTACACCTTC. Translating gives CASSQWQSGGYTF. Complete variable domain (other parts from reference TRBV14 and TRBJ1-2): EAGVTQFPSHSVIEKGQTVTLRCDPISGHDNLYWYRRVMGKEIKFLLHFVKESKQDESGMPNNRFLAERTGGTYSTLKVQPAELEDSGVYFCASSQWQSGGYTFGSGTRLTVV.

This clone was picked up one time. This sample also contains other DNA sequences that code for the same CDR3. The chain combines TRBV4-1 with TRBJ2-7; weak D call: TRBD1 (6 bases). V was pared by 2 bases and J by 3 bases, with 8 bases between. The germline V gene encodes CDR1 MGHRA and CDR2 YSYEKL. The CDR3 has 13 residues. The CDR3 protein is CASSQPDSYEQYF. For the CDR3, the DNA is TGCGCCAGCAGCCAACCGGACAGCTACGAGCAGTACTTC.

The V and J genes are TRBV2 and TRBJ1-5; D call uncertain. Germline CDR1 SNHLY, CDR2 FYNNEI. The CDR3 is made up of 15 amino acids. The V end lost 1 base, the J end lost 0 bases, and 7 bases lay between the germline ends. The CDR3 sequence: CASSEVSGSNQPQHF. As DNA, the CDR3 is TGTGCCAGCAGTGAAGTTTCGGGTAGCAATCAGCCCCAGCATTTT.

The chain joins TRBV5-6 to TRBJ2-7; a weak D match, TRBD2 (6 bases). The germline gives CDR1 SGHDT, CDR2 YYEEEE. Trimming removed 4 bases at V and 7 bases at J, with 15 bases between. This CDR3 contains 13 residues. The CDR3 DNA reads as TGTGCCAGCAGCCGATGGGCGGGGAAGGAGCAGTACTTC. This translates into CASSRWAGKEQYF.

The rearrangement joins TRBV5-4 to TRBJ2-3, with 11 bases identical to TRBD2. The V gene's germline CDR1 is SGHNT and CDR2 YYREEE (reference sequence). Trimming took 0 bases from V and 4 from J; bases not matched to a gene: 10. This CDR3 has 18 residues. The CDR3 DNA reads TGTGCCAGCAGCTTGGCCATAGTTAGCGGGGGGGCCCCAGATACGCAGTATTTT. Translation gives CASSLAIVSGGAPDTQYF.

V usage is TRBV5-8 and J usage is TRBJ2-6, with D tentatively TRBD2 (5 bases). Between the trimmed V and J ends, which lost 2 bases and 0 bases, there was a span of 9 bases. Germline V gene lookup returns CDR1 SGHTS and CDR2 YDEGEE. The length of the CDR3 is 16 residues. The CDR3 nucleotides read TGTGCCAGCAGCTTAGGACGGGACTCTGGGGCCAACGTCCTGACTTTC. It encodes CASSLGRDSGANVLTF.

The CDR3 protein is CSVESTAYGYTF. The CDR3 DNA reads TGCAGCGTGGAATCGACAGCTTATGGCTACACCTTC. The chain carries TRBV29-1 and TRBJ1-2; the D gene is possibly TRBD1 (5 bases). Trimming removed 6 bases at V and 5 bases at J, with 13 bases between. The CDR3 contains 12 residues. CDR1 is SQVTM, CDR2 ANQGSEA, per germline. The variable domain in full, with the rest retrieved from reference TRBV29-1 and TRBJ1-2, is SAVISQKPSRDICQRGTSLTIQCQVDSQVTMMFWYRQQPGQSLTLIATANQGSEATYESGFVIDKFPISRPNLTFSTLTVSNMSPEDSSIYLCSVESTAYGYTFGSGTRLTVV.

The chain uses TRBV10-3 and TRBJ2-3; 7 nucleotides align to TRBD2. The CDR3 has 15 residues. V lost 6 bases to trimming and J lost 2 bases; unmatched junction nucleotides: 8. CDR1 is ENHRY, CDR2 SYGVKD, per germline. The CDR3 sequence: CAISHPSGDTDTQYF. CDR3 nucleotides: TGTGCCATCAGCCACCCCAGCGGGGACACAGATACGCAGTATTTT.

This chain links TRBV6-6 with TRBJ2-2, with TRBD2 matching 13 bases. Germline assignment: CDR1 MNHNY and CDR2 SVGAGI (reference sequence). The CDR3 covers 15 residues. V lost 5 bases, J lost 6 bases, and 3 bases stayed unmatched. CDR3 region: CASSPTSGGAGELFF. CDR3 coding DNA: TGTGCCAGCAGTCCAACTAGCGGGGGGGCCGGGGAGCTGTTTTTT.

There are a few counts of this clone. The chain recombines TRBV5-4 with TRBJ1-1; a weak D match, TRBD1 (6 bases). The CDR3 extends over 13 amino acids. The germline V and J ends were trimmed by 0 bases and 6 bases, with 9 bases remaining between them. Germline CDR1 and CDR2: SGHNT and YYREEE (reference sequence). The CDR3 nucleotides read TGTGCCAGCAGCTTGGAGTCAGGGGCTGAAGCTTTCTTT. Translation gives CASSLESGAEAFF.

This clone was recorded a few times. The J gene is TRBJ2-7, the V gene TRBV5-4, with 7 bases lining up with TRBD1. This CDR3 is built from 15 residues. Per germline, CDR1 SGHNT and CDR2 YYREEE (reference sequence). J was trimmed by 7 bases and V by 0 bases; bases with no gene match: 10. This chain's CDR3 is CASSLGSGRGTEQYF. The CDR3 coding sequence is TGTGCCAGCAGCTTGGGCAGTGGCAGGGGGACGGAGCAGTACTTC.

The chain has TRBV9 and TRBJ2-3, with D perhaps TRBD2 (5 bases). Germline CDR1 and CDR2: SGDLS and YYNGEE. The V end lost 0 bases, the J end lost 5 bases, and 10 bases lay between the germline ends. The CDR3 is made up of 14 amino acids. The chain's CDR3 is CASSVGGVKDTQYF. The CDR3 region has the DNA TGTGCCAGCAGCGTAGGGGGAGTCAAAGATACGCAGTATTTT.

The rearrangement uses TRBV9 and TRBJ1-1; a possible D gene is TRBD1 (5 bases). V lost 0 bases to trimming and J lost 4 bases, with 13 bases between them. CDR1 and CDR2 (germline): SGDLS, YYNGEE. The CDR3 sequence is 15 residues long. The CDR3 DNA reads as TGTGCCAGCAGCGTAGTGGGAATGGGGGGCACTGAAGCTTTCTTT. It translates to CASSVVGMGGTEAFF.

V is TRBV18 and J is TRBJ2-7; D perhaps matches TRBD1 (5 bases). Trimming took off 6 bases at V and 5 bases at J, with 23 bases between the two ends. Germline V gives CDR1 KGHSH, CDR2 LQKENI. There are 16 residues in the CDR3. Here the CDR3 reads CASSSTGRSSGDEQYF. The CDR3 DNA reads TGTGCCAGCTCCTCCACAGGCCGTTCAAGTGGGGACGAGCAGTACTTC.

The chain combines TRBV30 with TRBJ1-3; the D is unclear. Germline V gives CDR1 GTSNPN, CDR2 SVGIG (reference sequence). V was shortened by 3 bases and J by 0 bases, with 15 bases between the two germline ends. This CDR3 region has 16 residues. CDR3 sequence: CAWRRPGGDSGNTIYF. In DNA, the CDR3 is TGTGCCTGGAGACGGCCTGGCGGGGACTCTGGAAACACCATATATTTT.